A single T cell receptor (beta chain) is shown here with its context. The sample comes from a study of blood T cell repertoires in COVID-19. Overall study: COVID-19 samples collected from the United States, Italy and Spain covered acute and convalescent phases. From T cells, B-cell-depleted T cells, or PBMCs came the material, which was cDNA or gDNA.

Original processing methods: Amplified reference gene primers provided the basis for estimating nucleated cell counts. Here immunoSEQ multiplex PCR was the method, and the copy in TCRdb shows in-frame clones only, minus some. V, J and clone size reflect that table, while D and trimming were determined from the DNA. The profile covers tens of thousands of clones, with about four fifths appearing a single time and around 15% taken by the ten largest. The CDR3 sequence is 16 residues long. V lost 0 bases to trimming and J lost 3 bases, with 12 bases between them. CDR1 is LGHDT, CDR2 YNNKEL, per germline (reference sequence).

This chain uses TRBV3-1 (or the pseudogene TRBV3-2) with TRBJ2-1, with a tentative D call TRBD2 (5 bases). The receptor's source is a woman older than 75 with acute or convalescent COVID-19. Sequenced material: peripheral blood. The CDR3 here is CASSQDLASYYNEQFF. CDR3 sequence (DNA): TGTGCCAGCAGCCAAGATCTGGCTAGCTACTACAATGAGCAGTTCTTC.